Listed here is a single TCR beta chain. Its antigen is unidentified. At one end, the junction sequence differs from germline, possibly due to a read error. The sample is drawn from a study of cytomegalovirus exposure and HLA in healthy donors. Overall study findings and caveats: What was likely a sequencing artifact was a cluster of highly shared sequence variants. Evidence from a later analysis indicated that most CMV-associated TCR beta chains looked HLA-restricted.

All the people who gave samples were healthy bone marrow donors. In the PCR, 60 Vbeta and 13 Jbeta primers were used. The table came from immunoSEQ multiplex PCR; TCRdb's copy has only in-frame clones and leaves some out. This table holds over 250,000 clones, around 86% found once. This sequence was found in a man in his forties in good health and CMV-seropositive. Sequenced sample: PBMCs.

The CDR3 reads CAASPRSSGPYNEQFF. CDR3 sequence (DNA): TGTGCCGCCAGCCCCCGGTCTAGCGGACCTTACAATGAGCAGTTCTTC. V gene TRBV15 combines with J gene TRBJ2-1; TRBD2 aligns across 7 bases. Per germline, CDR1 LNHNV and CDR2 YYDKDF (reference sequence). The CDR3 is 16 amino acids.